The present TCR beta chain was sequenced within a study of T cell repertoires in ileal Crohn's disease. The overall study: At surgery, 35% to 40% of patients smoked, with median disease duration 7.9 years. Every patient was operated on for stricturing (roughly 61%) or penetrating (about 40%) complications.

Sequencing was performed with immunoSEQ multiplex PCR; in TCRdb, only in-frame clones are kept and a portion is missing. The sample contains approximately 7,000 clones, 74% of which appear only once. On this clone itself: Its matching antigen is unknown.

This CDR3 spans 15 amino acids. V lost 4 bases to trimming and J lost 7 bases; unmatched junction nucleotides: 11. The germline V gene encodes CDR1 MNHEY and CDR2 SVGAGI. Findings and limits, study-wide: Sorted CD8 T cells held more high-frequency clones than CD4.

Stated time point: proximal margin of the surgical specimen (macroscopically non-inflamed). The sample comprised ileal tissue. The origin of this receptor is an adult with Crohn's disease. The chain carries TRBV6-5 and TRBJ1-2, with TRBD1 matching over 8 bases. CDR3 sequence (DNA): TGTGCCAGCAGTTTCCGACAGGGGAAGGTGGGTGGCTACACCTTC. This sequence encodes CASSFRQGKVGGYTF.